The 18 T cell receptor beta chains below all came from one sample that was sequenced in a study of PD-1 blockade in classical Hodgkin lymphoma. Libraries were prepared by immunoSEQ multiplex PCR; TCRdb keeps only in-frame clonotypes and omits some of them. The sample shows around 20,000 clones, roughly 77% of them seen only once. The patients all showed relapse after autologous stem cell transplantation, while their brentuximab vedotin exposure varied. The material sequenced was peripheral blood mononuclear cells (PBMCs), taken before the second cycle of nivolumab. These receptors originate from a human donor with classical Hodgkin lymphoma.

In the case of this clone: It is likely a read error, because the conserved phenylalanine at the end of the CDR3 is missing. The chain employs TRBV4-3 and TRBJ1-6, with 8 nucleotides matching TRBD1. The CDR3 is 15 residues long. V lost 1 base, J lost 7 bases, and 3 bases stayed unmatched. CDR1 and CDR2 from the germline V gene are LGHNA and YSLEER. CDR3: CASSQAGQVNSPLHL. CDR3 coding DNA: TGCGCCAGCAGCCAAGCGGGACAGGTGAATTCACCCCTCCACCTT.

This clone was picked up one time. The CDR3 bases are TGTGCCATCAGTGAGTCGCGGACAGGGAACACTGAAGCTTTCTTT. Translated, it gives CAISESRTGNTEAFF. This chain joins TRBV10-3 and TRBJ1-1; 7 bases match TRBD1. From germline, CDR1 is ENHRY and CDR2 SYGVKD. The CDR3 is made up of 15 amino acids. After removal of 0 bases from V and 1 base from J, the junction contained 2 bases not matched to a gene.

The chain links TRBV7-2 to TRBJ2-2; tentative D call: TRBD2 (5 bases). The CDR3 length is 13 residues. The germline V gene encodes CDR1 SGHTA and CDR2 FQGNSA. V lost 5 bases and J lost 13, with 17 bases in between. The CDR3: CASSPMDPAGLFF. CDR3 nucleotides: TGTGCCAGCAGCCCGATGGATCCGGCGGGGCTGTTTTTT.

This clone was counted a single time. This chain's CDR3 is CASSLLGSNQPQHF. As DNA, the CDR3 is TGTGCCAGCAGCTTGCTGGGAAGCAATCAGCCCCAGCATTTT. V gene TRBV5-6 combines with J gene TRBJ1-5, with unresolved D. The V and J ends lost 1 base and 1 base respectively, with 6 bases between them. Germline CDR1 is SGHDT and CDR2 is YYEEEE. The length of the CDR3 is 14 residues. The full variable domain, in which reference TRBV5-6 and TRBJ1-5 provide the parts outside the CDR3, is DAGVTQSPTHLIKTRGQQVTLRCSPKSGHDTVSWYQQALGQGPQFIFQYYEEEERQRGNFPDRFSGHQFPNYSSELNVNALLLGDSALYLCASSLLGSNQPQHFGDGTRLSIL.

The DNA of the CDR3 is TGTGCCAGCAGAGCCCACAGGGGGCCTGGCAATCAGCCCCAGCATTTT. It translates to CASRAHRGPGNQPQHF. The V and J genes are TRBV2 and TRBJ1-5; TRBD1 aligns across 9 bases. The germline CDR1 and CDR2 sequences are SNHLY and FYNNEI. There are 16 residues in the CDR3. After removal of 6 bases from V and 2 bases from J, the junction contained 8 bases not matched to a gene.

The chain has TRBV5-1 and TRBJ2-5; TRBD1 or TRBD2 may be the D gene (5 bases each). The germline gives CDR1 SGHRS, CDR2 YFSETQ. This CDR3 region has 12 residues. V was clipped by 7 bases and J by 2 bases, with 9 bases between them. The CDR3 nucleotides are TGCGCCAGCGGGACGGAGCAAGAGACCCAGTACTTC. Translating gives CASGTEQETQYF.

The chain combines TRBV25-1 with TRBJ1-1; 7 nucleotides agree with TRBD1. From germline, CDR1 is MGHDK and CDR2 SYGVNS. The CDR3 totals 14 residues. V dropped 5 bases and J dropped 2; count of bases not matched to a gene: 5. The CDR3 DNA reads as TGTGCCAGCAGTCAGACAGGGTACAACACTGAAGCTTTCTTT. It is translated as CASSQTGYNTEAFF.

J is TRBJ1-2 and V is TRBV9; 10 bases align to TRBD1. In germline, CDR1 is SGDLS, CDR2 YYNGEE. Trimming at V came to 3 bases and at J to 4 bases, leaving 9 bases not matched to a gene. This CDR3 comprises 16 residues. In DNA form, the CDR3 reads TGTGCCAGCAGCGGTTACCGGGACAGGGGAGGCTATGGCTACACCTTC. As protein: CASSGYRDRGGYGYTF.

The chain employs TRBV7-2 and TRBJ2-7; the match to TRBD2 covers 9 bases. The V gene's germline CDR1 is SGHTA and CDR2 FQGNSA. The CDR3 spans 18 residues. Trimming cost V 3 bases and J 0 bases; bases outside gene matches: 12. The CDR3 sequence: CASSFLAGDLSSSYEQYF. CDR3 coding DNA: TGTGCCAGCAGCTTCTTAGCGGGAGACCTTTCCAGCTCCTACGAGCAGTACTTC.

The chain links TRBV19 to TRBJ2-5, with a tentative D call TRBD1 (6 bases). The germline V gene has CDR1 LNHDA and CDR2 SQIVND (reference sequence). Trimming pared 3 bases from V and 0 bases from J, leaving 11 bases between. The CDR3 is 15 residues long. The chain's CDR3 is CASSIGQNHQETQYF. The CDR3 nucleotides are TGTGCCAGTAGTATCGGACAGAACCACCAAGAGACCCAGTACTTC.

The chain carries TRBV4-3 and TRBJ2-7; TRBD2 matches at 7 bases. The CDR3 has 15 residues. V dropped 1 base and J dropped 1; count of bases not matched to a gene: 4. Germline CDR1 and CDR2: LGHNA and YSLEER. CDR3 bases: TGCGCCAGCAGCCAAGTGCTAGCGGAATCCTACGAGCAGTACTTC. It encodes CASSQVLAESYEQYF.

The V and J genes are TRBV5-1 and TRBJ2-7; D possibly uses TRBD1 or TRBD2 (7 bases each). This CDR3 has 20 residues. Trimming shortened V by 3 bases and J by 0 bases, and 28 bases separated the two germline ends. Looked up from germline, CDR1 is SGHRS and CDR2 is YFSETQ. The CDR3, as DNA: TGCGCCAGCAGCTCCTCCGGGGGGACAGAAACCAAAAGGAGCTCCTACGAGCAGTACTTC. This sequence encodes CASSSSGGTETKRSSYEQYF.

The chain uses TRBV10-2 and TRBJ1-2, with D possibly being TRBD1 (6 bases). There are 17 residues in the CDR3. From germline, CDR1 is WSHSY and CDR2 SAAADI. Deletions cut 0 bases from V and 0 bases from J, with 14 bases between. The CDR3 region is CASSESPQGRANYGYTF. The CDR3 DNA follows: TGCGCCAGCAGTGAGTCTCCCCAGGGGAGAGCTAACTATGGCTACACCTTC.

This clone was seen a few times. The CDR3 region is CASSLDRSYSGNTIYF. CDR3 bases: TGTGCCAGCAGCTTGGATCGCTCATACTCTGGAAACACCATATATTTT. This chain links TRBV5-8 with TRBJ1-3; D unclear. The germline CDR1 and CDR2 sequences are SGHTS and YDEGEE. The CDR3 is made up of 16 amino acids. Trimming shortened V by 0 bases and J by 0 bases, and 10 bases separated the two germline ends.

The V call is TRBV30, the J call TRBJ1-4; D is ambiguous. The CDR3 extends over 13 amino acids. The germline V and J ends were trimmed by 4 bases and 8 bases, with 14 bases remaining between them. Per the germline V gene, CDR1 is GTSNPN and CDR2 is SVGIG (reference sequence). CDR3 region: CAWKVKGREKLFF. CDR3 nucleotides: TGTGCCTGGAAGGTGAAGGGCCGCGAAAAACTGTTTTTT.

This chain links TRBV10-3 with TRBJ2-7; weak D call: TRBD1 (5 bases). Germline V gives CDR1 ENHRY, CDR2 SYGVKD. The V end was cut by 8 bases, the J end by 5 bases, with 16 bases between. CDR3 length equals 13 residues. CDR3 nucleotides: TGTGCCATCGCCAAAGGGGCGAGAAACGAGCAGTACTTC. It yields the protein CAIAKGARNEQYF.

The rearrangement uses TRBV28 and TRBJ1-1; D remains unclear. The germline V and J ends were trimmed by 7 bases and 7 bases, with 13 bases remaining between them. Germline CDR1 reads MDHEN; CDR2 reads SYDVKM. The CDR3 extends over 12 amino acids. The CDR3 coding sequence is TGTGCCAGCACCTCAGAGGACGATGAAGCTTTCTTT. This translates into CASTSEDDEAFF.

By share, this clone ranks as medium-sized (0.01 to 0.1%). The chain has TRBV30 and TRBJ1-2; a possible D gene is TRBD1 (5 bases). V lost 1 base, J lost 3 bases, and 15 bases lay in between. From germline, CDR1 is GTSNPN and CDR2 SVGIG (reference sequence). This CDR3 has 15 residues. Here the CDR3 reads CAWSALAREYYGYTF. The CDR3 DNA reads as TGTGCCTGGAGTGCACTCGCCAGGGAGTACTATGGCTACACCTTC. Looking up the rest from reference TRBV30 and TRBJ1-2 gives the full variable domain: SQTIHQWPATLVQPVGSPLSLECTVEGTSNPNLYWYRQAAGRGLQLLFYSVGIGQISSEVPQNLSASRPQDRQFILSSKKLLLSDSGFYLCAWSALAREYYGYTFGSGTRLTVV.